This TCR beta chain was documented in a study of T cell responses to AZD1222 COVID-19 vaccine. Concerning this clone itself: The antigen is not known.

Recipients boosted at about 4 weeks or about 12 weeks are pooled. CDR3 length equals 14 residues. The V gene end was trimmed by 4 bases and the J gene end by 4 bases; junction bases not matched to a gene: 7. Per the germline V gene, CDR1 is LNHNV and CDR2 is YYDKDF (reference sequence). Clones were sequenced by immunoSEQ multiplex PCR, and TCRdb holds only the in-frame ones, with some missing. The table shows 190,000 or so clones, with roughly 92% occurring only once. Study conclusions and caveats: Elevations in Spike-specific TCR breadth and depth followed administration of two AZD1222 doses. At 160-218 and 743-854, vaccine-associated CD4 TCRs were dominant, and they spanned spike. It was only after the peak T cell response that any repertoires were sampled.

The sequence was collected from an adult who received the AZD1222 COVID-19 vaccine. This specimen consisted of peripheral blood, obtained 28 days after the second AZD1222 dose. This chain joins TRBV15 and TRBJ2-7; 7 nucleotides agree with TRBD1. CDR3 coding DNA: TGTGCCACCAGCACCGCCGGACAGGTATACGAGCAGTACTTC. This encodes CATSTAGQVYEQYF.